This T cell receptor (beta chain) stems from a study of shared clonotypes between healthy human individuals. V lost 2 bases, J lost 0 bases, and 7 bases lay in between. Looked up from germline, CDR1 is MGHDK and CDR2 is SYGVNS. The CDR3 contains 14 residues. The table came from immunoSEQ multiplex PCR; TCRdb's copy has only in-frame clones and leaves some out. Of over a million clones listed, around 95% are singletons. This clone appeared a single time. The sample was naive CD4+ T cells sorted from blood. Subset noted: CD45RA+ positively selected. This clonotype originated in a man between 25 and 39 years old in good health. This sequence joins TRBV25-1 and TRBJ1-1; D is ambiguous. As DNA, the CDR3 is TGTGCCAGCAGTGAAGTGGGAATGAACACTGAAGCTTTCTTT. Amino acids: CASSEVGMNTEAFF.